This T cell receptor beta chain comes out of a study of cytomegalovirus exposure and HLA in healthy donors. The PCR had 60 Vbeta and 13 Jbeta primers. The protocol was immunoSEQ multiplex PCR, while the TCRdb copy is restricted to in-frame clones and leaves out a portion. The data show roughly 81,000 clones, roughly 80% seen once. V was pared by 8 bases and J by 7 bases, with 12 bases between. The germline V gene has CDR1 GTSNPN and CDR2 SVGIG (reference sequence). There are 10 residues in the CDR3. This clonotype was obtained from a boy aged 5-17 years in good health and CMV-seronegative. The chain carries TRBV30 and TRBJ2-7; D not certain. The sample consisted of PBMCs. The CDR3 nucleotides are TGTGCCGCGGATCTCGGTGAGCAGTACTTC. Protein product: CAADLGEQYF.